Sequencing of this TCR beta chain was carried out in a study of blood T cell repertoires in COVID-19. Study-level background: Sites across the United States, Italy and Spain contributed samples from acute and convalescent COVID-19. Nucleic acid was either cDNA or gDNA, and it came from T cells, B-cell-depleted T cells, or PBMCs.

Original methodology: Reference gene primer amplification gave estimated nucleated cell counts. Profiling relied on immunoSEQ multiplex PCR, and the TCRdb table lists in-frame clones only, not all of them. The V and J calls and clone size are taken from that table; D and trimming were inferred from the DNA. The sample consists of hundreds of thousands of clones, about 87% of them appearing once. Germline V gene sequence: CDR1 SGDLS, CDR2 YYNGEE. The CDR3 has 16 amino acids. The J segment lost 6 bases and the V segment lost 5 bases, leaving 13 bases of the junction unmatched. The receptor comes from a human donor in a cohort sampled during active COVID-19. The V call is TRBV9, the J call TRBJ2-3; 9 nucleotides align to TRBD2. Sequenced: peripheral blood. The CDR3 bases are TGTGCCAGCAGTGAACTCGGGCTAGCGGGGTGGGATACGCAGTATTTT. It is translated as CASSELGLAGWDTQYF.